These 9 T cell receptor beta chains were sequenced from one sample in a study of blood T cell repertoires in COVID-19. The assay was immunoSEQ multiplex PCR, and TCRdb's table has in-frame clones only and misses some. The sample lists under 350,000 clones, roughly nine tenths occurring once. Sequencing was done on a sample of PBMCs or T cells enriched from blood (not recorded which). Every receptor here comes from a woman aged 18 to 35 who had recovered from COVID-19.

The chain couples TRBV7-9 to TRBJ1-2; D not resolved. Trimming took off 1 base at V and 4 bases at J, with 7 bases between the two ends. Germline CDR1 SEHNR, CDR2 FQNEAQ (reference sequence). The length of the CDR3 is 13 residues. The CDR3 DNA follows: TGTGCCAGCAGCTTAGGCGTCGCCTATGGCTACACCTTC. Encoded protein: CASSLGVAYGYTF.

V usage is TRBV28 and J usage is TRBJ1-5; tentatively, D is TRBD1 (5 bases). The CDR3 loop spans 14 amino acids. The V end was cut by 6 bases, the J end by 7 bases, with 16 bases between. The germline V gene has CDR1 MDHEN and CDR2 SYDVKM. The CDR3 DNA reads TGTGCCAGCAGGTCCCCTGGGGCGGGACAGCCCCAGCATTTT. Its translation: CASRSPGAGQPQHF.

The genes are TRBV6-7 and TRBJ2-5; possible D gene TRBD2, 6 bases. TRBV6-7 is an open reading frame, and its role is uncertain. This CDR3 has 17 amino acids. V lost 2 bases to trimming and J lost 5 bases, with 21 bases between them. The CDR3 bases are TGTGCCAGCAGTTACACGGGGGACTTCAGAAGGAAGGAGACCCAGTACTTC. Amino acids: CASSYTGDFRRKETQYF.

The chain carries TRBV27 and TRBJ2-3, with 7 nucleotides matching TRBD1. The junction had 7 bases not matched to a gene; V was cut back by 5 bases and J by 2 bases. The CDR3 contains 15 residues. Germline-derived CDR1 and CDR2 are MNHEY and SMNVEV (reference sequence). The CDR3 protein is CASSIIGTVTDTQYF. In DNA form, the CDR3 reads TGTGCCAGCAGTATAATCGGGACAGTCACAGATACGCAGTATTTT.

This clone appeared once. This chain joins TRBV27 and TRBJ1-3, with TRBD1 matching 7 bases. The CDR3 consists of 18 residues. Germline trimming cut 5 bases from V and 0 bases from J; bases unmatched to any gene: 13. The germline CDR1 and CDR2 sequences are MNHEY and SMNVEV (reference sequence). CDR3 sequence: CASSPSGTDFNSGNTIYF. The CDR3 nucleotides are TGTGCCAGCAGTCCCTCCGGGACAGATTTTAACTCTGGAAACACCATATATTTT.

V is TRBV30 and J is TRBJ1-6; tentatively, D is TRBD1 (5 bases). Trimming took 7 bases from V and 4 from J, leaving 26 bases between them. The CDR3 contains 18 residues. The germline gives CDR1 GTSNPN, CDR2 SVGIG (reference sequence). The CDR3 loop reads CAFQTDLLAGTYNSPLHF. Written as DNA, the CDR3 is TGTGCCTTTCAGACGGACCTGCTGGCGGGGACTTATAATTCACCCCTCCACTTT. Using reference TRBV30 and TRBJ1-6 for the parts outside the CDR3, the full variable domain is SQTIHQWPATLVQPVGSPLSLECTVEGTSNPNLYWYRQAAGRGLQLLFYSVGIGQISSEVPQNLSASRPQDRQFILSSKKLLLSDSGFYLCAFQTDLLAGTYNSPLHFGNGTRLTVT.

J is TRBJ2-2 and V is TRBV9; the D gene is possibly TRBD2 (6 bases). V dropped 2 bases and J dropped 6 bases, with 20 bases sitting between them. This CDR3 contains 17 residues. Germline V gives CDR1 SGDLS, CDR2 YYNGEE. The CDR3 is CASSVARQGREAGELFF. The CDR3 DNA is TGTGCCAGCAGCGTGGCCCGCCAAGGCAGGGAGGCCGGGGAGCTGTTTTTT.

The rearrangement uses TRBV7-6 and TRBJ2-1; 8 nucleotides align to TRBD2. V trimming: 6 bases; J trimming: 3 bases; junction bases outside the gene matches: 10. The CDR3 runs to 16 residues. CDR1 SGHVS and CDR2 FNYEAQ come from the germline V gene. The CDR3 DNA follows: TGTGCCAGCAGACTTATCGGGGGGGCGAACTACAATGAGCAGTTCTTC. Encoded protein: CASRLIGGANYNEQFF.

The J gene is TRBJ2-1, the V gene TRBV27, with a possible D match to TRBD1 (6 bases). Germline V CDR1 and CDR2: MNHEY, SMNVEV (reference sequence). V lost 6 bases, J lost 5 bases, and 11 bases lay in between. CDR3 size: 13 residues. CDR3 bases: TGTGCCAGCAGACAGGGTGCCCACAATGAGCAGTTCTTC. It yields the protein CASRQGAHNEQFF.